This TCR beta chain originates from a study of liver allograft versus peripheral blood T cells (dated by TCRdb to 2020 to 2022). Some background on the complete study: The study compared the T cell receptor repertoires present in transplanted livers with the repertoires present in the peripheral blood of liver transplant recipients. On the study overall, not on this receptor specifically: T cell receptor repertoires inside liver allografts were reported to differ from those detected in peripheral blood.

CDR1 and CDR2 are read off the germline V gene as SGHDT and YYEEEE. Reading from cysteine to phenylalanine, the CDR3 counts 15 amino acids. Solely the CDR3 DNA is kept, with 45 bases framed from the first base. At the junction V is shortened by 0 bases and J by 7 bases; bases outside the gene matches: 4. TCRdb records Illumina MiSeq as the sequencer. Starting from the raw public reads, TCRdb applied fastp trimming at Q25, assembled clones with MiXCR and retained in-frame beta chains. Duplicate CDR3 protein sequences are folded into a single record with the most common DNA and genes. In this sample the table shows thousands of distinct CDR3 sequences, about 15% of which occur a single time. The ten largest clones add up to less than 5% of the sample. This clonotype is medium-sized (0.01 to 0.1%). This clone's antigen is unknown. The input lacks base qualities; no much larger clone sits a single base away.

The source is a human patient who had a liver transplant. Following transplantation, T cells from the graft donor may be among those present. This sequence uses TRBV5-6 and TRBJ2-1, and 10 junctional nucleotides match TRBD2. The DNA is TGTGCCAGCAGCTTGGGAAGCGGGAGGGGTAATGAGCAGTTCTTC. Translation gives CASSLGSGRGNEQFF.